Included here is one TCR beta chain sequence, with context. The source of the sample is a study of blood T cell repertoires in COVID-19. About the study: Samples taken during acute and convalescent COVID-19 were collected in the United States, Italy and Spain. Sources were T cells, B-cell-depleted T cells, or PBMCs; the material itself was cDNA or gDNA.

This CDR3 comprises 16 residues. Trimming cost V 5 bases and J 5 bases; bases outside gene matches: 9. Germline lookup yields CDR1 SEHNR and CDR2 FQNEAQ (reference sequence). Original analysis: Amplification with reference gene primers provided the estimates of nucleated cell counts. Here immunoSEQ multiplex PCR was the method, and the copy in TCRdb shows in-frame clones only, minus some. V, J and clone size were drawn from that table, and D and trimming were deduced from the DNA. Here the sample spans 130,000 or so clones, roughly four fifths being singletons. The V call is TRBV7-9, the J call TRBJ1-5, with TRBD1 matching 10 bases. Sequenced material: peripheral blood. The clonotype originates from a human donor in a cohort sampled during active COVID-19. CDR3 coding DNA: TGTGCCAGCAGCCTAACTTCCGGGACAGGGGATCAGCCCCAGCATTTT. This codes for CASSLTSGTGDQPQHF. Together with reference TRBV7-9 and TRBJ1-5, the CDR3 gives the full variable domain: DTGVSQNPRHKITKRGQNVTFRCDPISEHNRLYWYRQTLGQGPEFLTYFQNEAQLEKSRLLSDRFSAERPKGSFSTLEIQRTEQGDSAMYLCASSLTSGTGDQPQHFGDGTRLSIL.